This T cell receptor beta chain was found in a study of T cells in Graves' hyperthyroidism and ophthalmopathy. General study points: Using 13 V-J features, a model discriminated ophthalmopathy from stable hyperthyroidism.

Amplified TCR beta CDR3 regions came from RNA transcripts. During a first-round RT-PCR of the TCR CDR3, the HTBI primer set was used. TCRdb re-called the multiplex PCR reads with MiXCR, one entry per CDR3 protein. Of a few hundred thousand distinct CDR3 sequences in the sample, roughly 15% were seen once. Exclusion of a patient resulted from uncontrolled infection, other autoimmune disease, pregnancy or lactation. Germline CDR1 SGHAT, CDR2 FQNNGV. The CDR3 totals 18 residues. J was trimmed by 4 bases and V by 6 bases; bases with no gene match: 20. This clonotype was counted many times. Its antigen is undetermined.

Material: blood. The gene calls are TRBV11-2 and TRBJ2-7; 8 bases are shared with TRBD1. The receptor comes from a woman in her forties with Graves' ophthalmopathy. DNA for the CDR3: TGTGCCAGCAGTCACACGGGCAGGGGGCTCTCCGGGGCTTACGAGCAGTACTTC. Translation: CASSHTGRGLSGAYEQYF.